These 19 T cell receptor beta chains share one sample of origin, sequenced in a study of blood T cell repertoires in COVID-19. Assay: immunoSEQ multiplex PCR; the TCRdb copy retains only in-frame clones and omits some. The sample consists of 200,000 to 250,000 clones, roughly 87% of them appearing once. Sequences were obtained from PBMCs or T cells enriched from blood (not recorded which). These receptors were obtained from a woman aged 30 to 39 with acute COVID-19.

The CDR3: CASSQEAGGSYEQYF. The CDR3 bases are TGTGCCAGCAGCCAAGAAGCGGGCGGCTCCTACGAGCAGTACTTC. The V call is TRBV11-2, the J call TRBJ2-7, with a possible D match to TRBD2 (6 bases). V was cut by 5 bases and J by 0 bases, with 14 bases left in between. Germline loops: CDR1 SGHAT, CDR2 FQNNGV. CDR3 length: 15 residues.

This clone was recorded a few times. The chain recombines TRBV30 with TRBJ1-4; no firm D call. V was trimmed by 1 base and J by 5 bases, leaving 11 bases between them. The CDR3 length is 14 residues. CDR1 and CDR2 from the germline V gene are GTSNPN and SVGIG (reference sequence). CDR3 in amino acids: CAWSDKARNEKLFF. The CDR3 region has the DNA TGTGCCTGGAGTGACAAAGCGCGGAATGAAAAACTGTTTTTT.

CDR3 protein: CASSPDTLYGGYTF. As DNA, the CDR3 is TGCGCCAGCAGCCCGGACACTCTTTATGGGGGCTACACCTTC. The chain joins TRBV4-1 to TRBJ1-2; a possible D gene is TRBD1 (5 bases). CDR1 MGHRA and CDR2 YSYEKL come from the germline V gene. The CDR3 runs to 14 residues. The V and J ends lost 4 bases and 8 bases respectively, with 17 bases between them.

This chain uses TRBV7-9 with TRBJ2-1, with D perhaps TRBD1 (5 bases). Germline V gene data show CDR1 as SEHNR and CDR2 as FQNEAQ (reference sequence). CDR3 length equals 14 residues. V gave up 1 base and J gave up 7 bases, with 11 bases separating them. CDR3 sequence: CASSLEAGYNEQFF. The CDR3 DNA is TGTGCCAGCAGCTTAGAGGCAGGGTATAATGAGCAGTTCTTC.

This chain joins TRBV11-2 and TRBJ1-2; D may be TRBD1 (5 bases). V lost 5 bases and J lost 5, with 21 bases in between. The CDR3 is 16 residues long. Germline CDR1 is SGHAT and CDR2 is FQNNGV. In nucleotides, the CDR3 is TGTGCCAGCAGCCCCGCGTCGTTGGGGGGAGGGTATGGCTACACCTTC. Translation: CASSPASLGGGYGYTF.

CDR3 sequence: CSVDEPGTGGETQYF. DNA of the CDR3: TGCAGCGTTGATGAACCCGGGACAGGGGGAGAGACCCAGTACTTC. The rearrangement links TRBV29-1 to TRBJ2-5; TRBD1 matches 11 bases. Unmatched junction bases numbered 7, after V lost 3 bases and J lost 4 bases. Germline-derived CDR1 and CDR2 are SQVTM and ANQGSEA. The CDR3 loop spans 15 amino acids.

The CDR3 DNA reads as TGTGCCAGCAGCTGGACAGGGGAGACTGGAAACACCATATATTTT. Amino acid sequence: CASSWTGETGNTIYF. The chain recombines TRBV5-5 with TRBJ1-3; 9 positions agree with TRBD1. Germline CDR1 and CDR2: SGHKS and YYEKEE (reference sequence). The CDR3 extends over 15 amino acids. The V and J ends lost 3 bases and 2 bases, in that order; junction bases with no gene match: 3.

DNA for the CDR3: TGTGCCAGCAGCTTAAACAGGGGGCAGGCAACACCCCTCCACTTT. This gives the protein CASSLNRGQATPLHF. The rearrangement links TRBV5-6 to TRBJ1-6; 9 bases map to TRBD1. Losses at the gene ends were 2 bases for V and 11 bases for J; bases not matched to a gene: 8. The CDR3 has 15 residues. Germline V gene sequence: CDR1 SGHDT, CDR2 YYEEEE.

The CDR3 region has the DNA TGTGCCAGCAGCCAAGCACCCGACAACCAAGAGACCCAGTACTTC. Translation: CASSQAPDNQETQYF. J is TRBJ2-5 and V is TRBV3-1 (or the pseudogene TRBV3-2); D gene ambiguous. V dropped 1 base and J dropped 0 bases, with 9 bases sitting between them. Germline V gene sequence: CDR1 LGHDT, CDR2 YNNKEL (reference sequence). The CDR3 consists of 15 residues.

The gene calls are TRBV6-1 and TRBJ2-5; tentative D call: TRBD2 (5 bases). From germline, CDR1 is MNHNS and CDR2 SASEGT. The CDR3 is 16 amino acids. V lost 0 bases, J lost 5 bases, and 16 bases lay in between. The CDR3 region is CASSEAYRGVRETQYF. The CDR3 bases are TGTGCCAGCAGTGAAGCGTACCGGGGAGTGAGGGAGACCCAGTACTTC.

This chain connects TRBV20-1 to TRBJ2-3, with 7 nucleotides matching TRBD1. Looked up from germline, CDR1 is DFQATT and CDR2 is SNEGSKA (reference sequence). The CDR3 runs 11 residues. With 5 bases clipped from V and 4 bases from J, the junction kept 0 bases outside the gene matches. The CDR3 loop reads CSAQGADTQYF. DNA of the CDR3: TGCAGTGCTCAGGGGGCAGATACGCAGTATTTT.

CDR3 sequence: CASSLEGGESSEQYF. The CDR3 DNA reads TGCGCCAGCAGCTTGGAAGGGGGCGAGAGTTCCGAGCAGTACTTC. V gene TRBV5-1 combines with J gene TRBJ2-7, with TRBD1 identical over 7 bases. V shed 0 bases and J 6 bases; nucleotides not matched to a gene: 9. Germline values: CDR1 SGHRS, CDR2 YFSETQ. This CDR3 region has 15 residues.

The genes are TRBV15 and TRBJ2-7; the D is unclear. Per the germline V gene, CDR1 is LNHNV and CDR2 is YYDKDF (reference sequence). V gave up 1 base and J gave up 3 bases, with 13 bases separating them. The CDR3 is 15 residues long. This chain's CDR3 is CATSRAPETYYEQYF. The CDR3 DNA sequence: TGTGCCACCAGCAGAGCACCGGAGACCTACTACGAGCAGTACTTC.

V gene TRBV25-1 combines with J gene TRBJ1-6, with D possibly matching TRBD1 (6 bases). Trimming cost V 5 bases and J 7 bases, with 15 bases left between them. The germline V gene has CDR1 MGHDK and CDR2 SYGVNS. The CDR3 consists of 15 residues. CDR3 nucleotides: TGTGCCAGCAGTCCCTCCGATAGGGGGAATTCACCCCTCCACTTT. Protein: CASSPSDRGNSPLHF.

The J gene is TRBJ2-7, the V gene TRBV3-1 (or the pseudogene TRBV3-2); maybe TRBD2 (6 bases). This CDR3 contains 13 residues. CDR1 and CDR2 from the germline V gene are LGHDT and YNNKEL (reference sequence). Between the trimmed V and J ends, which lost 4 bases and 6 bases, there was a span of 13 bases. CDR3 protein: CASSPGGGREQYF. CDR3 DNA: TGTGCCAGCAGCCCTGGGGGAGGTCGCGAGCAGTACTTC.

The chain combines TRBV30 with TRBJ1-1; weak D call: TRBD1 (6 bases). CDR1 is GTSNPN and CDR2 is SVGIG in the germline V gene (reference sequence). V lost 0 bases to trimming and J lost 1 base, with 6 bases between them. The length of the CDR3 is 13 residues. CDR3 in DNA: TGTGCCTGGAGTGTACAGGGGAACACTGAAGCTTTCTTT. Encoded protein: CAWSVQGNTEAFF.

This clone has a handful of counts. The chain carries TRBV9 and TRBJ1-4; no clear D gene. The CDR3 runs 15 residues. Trimming removed 3 bases from V and 3 bases from J, with 12 bases in between. The V gene's germline CDR1 is SGDLS and CDR2 YYNGEE. The CDR3 spells CASSALAGANEKLFF. CDR3 coding DNA: TGTGCCAGCAGCGCCCTGGCAGGCGCTAATGAAAAACTGTTTTTT.

V is TRBV28 and J is TRBJ1-6; 11 bases map to TRBD1. Germline-derived CDR1 and CDR2 are MDHEN and SYDVKM. J gave up 10 bases and V 7 bases, and 6 bases lay outside the gene matches. The CDR3 extends over 14 amino acids. The CDR3 loop is CASTWTGGASPLHF. As DNA, the CDR3 is TGTGCCAGCACCTGGACAGGGGGCGCCTCACCCCTCCACTTT.

The chain uses TRBV5-1 and TRBJ2-2, with 10 bases that match TRBD1. CDR3 size: 16 residues. CDR1 and CDR2 (germline): SGHRS, YFSETQ. Germline trimming cut 5 bases from V and 3 bases from J; bases unmatched to any gene: 7. CDR3 coding DNA: TGCGCCAGCAGGGGACAGGGGTGGGTCCACACCGGGGAGCTGTTTTTT. Protein: CASRGQGWVHTGELFF.